The clone carrying this T cell receptor (beta chain) was counted only a few times. The antigen is unknown. The data were taken from a study of CD8 T cells in ankylosing spondylitis. Study-level results: Blood of patients with ankylosing spondylitis appeared to be characterized by a TCR beta motif of eight highly homologous variants.

The CDR3 sequence is 15 residues long. Per germline, CDR1 MGHDK and CDR2 SYGVNS. The V gene lost 1 base and the J gene lost 7 bases, with 16 bases spanning the gap. In TCRdb, the 5' RACE reads were re-called with MiXCR into one record per CDR3 protein. The sample has 670,000 or so distinct CDR3 sequences, 15% to 20% seen once. Sequencing was performed on blood, either unsorted or a sorted T cell fraction (not recorded which). The sequence was collected from a male donor with ankylosing spondylitis. The rearrangement uses TRBV25-1 and TRBJ1-2; D gene uncertain. This CDR3 reads CASSELWVEAGGYTF. In DNA, the CDR3 is TGTGCCAGCAGTGAATTATGGGTTGAGGCGGGTGGCTACACCTTC.